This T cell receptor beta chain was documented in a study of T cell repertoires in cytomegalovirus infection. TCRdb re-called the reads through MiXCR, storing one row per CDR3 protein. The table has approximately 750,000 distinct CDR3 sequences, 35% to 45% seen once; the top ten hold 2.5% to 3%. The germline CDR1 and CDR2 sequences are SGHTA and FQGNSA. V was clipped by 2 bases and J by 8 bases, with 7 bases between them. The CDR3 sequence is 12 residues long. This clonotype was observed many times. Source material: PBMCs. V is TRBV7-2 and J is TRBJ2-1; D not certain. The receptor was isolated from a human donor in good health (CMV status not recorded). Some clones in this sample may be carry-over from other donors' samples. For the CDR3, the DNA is TGTGCCAGCAGCTTAAGGATAGATGAGCAGTTCTTC. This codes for CASSLRIDEQFF.